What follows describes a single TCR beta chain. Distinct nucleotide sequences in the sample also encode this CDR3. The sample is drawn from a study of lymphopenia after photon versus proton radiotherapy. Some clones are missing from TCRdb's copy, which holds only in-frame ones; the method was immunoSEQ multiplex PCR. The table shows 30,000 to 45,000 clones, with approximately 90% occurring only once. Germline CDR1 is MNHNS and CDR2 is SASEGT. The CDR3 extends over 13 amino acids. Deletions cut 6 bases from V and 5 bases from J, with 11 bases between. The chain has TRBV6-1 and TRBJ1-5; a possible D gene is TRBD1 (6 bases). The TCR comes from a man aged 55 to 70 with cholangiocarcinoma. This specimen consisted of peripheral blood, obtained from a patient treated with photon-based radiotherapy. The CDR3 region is CASSPRGDQPQHF. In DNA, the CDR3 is TGTGCCAGCAGCCCAAGGGGGGATCAGCCCCAGCATTTT.